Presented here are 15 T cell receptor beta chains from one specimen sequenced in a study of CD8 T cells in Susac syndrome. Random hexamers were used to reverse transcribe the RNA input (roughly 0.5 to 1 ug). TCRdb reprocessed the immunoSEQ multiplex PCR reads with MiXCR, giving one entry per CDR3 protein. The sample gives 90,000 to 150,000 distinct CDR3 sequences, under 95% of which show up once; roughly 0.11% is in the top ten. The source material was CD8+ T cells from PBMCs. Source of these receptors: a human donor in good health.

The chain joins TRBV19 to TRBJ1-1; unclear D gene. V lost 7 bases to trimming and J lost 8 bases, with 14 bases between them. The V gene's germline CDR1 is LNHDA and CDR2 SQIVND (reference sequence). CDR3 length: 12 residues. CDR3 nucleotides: TGTGCCAGTATGAGGCAGTCTTTCGAAGCTTTCTTT. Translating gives CASMRQSFEAFF. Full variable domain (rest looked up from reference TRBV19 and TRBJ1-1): DGGITQSPKYLFRKEGQNVTLSCEQNLNHDAMYWYRQDPGQGLRLIYYSQIVNDFQKGDIAEGYSVSREKKESFPLTVTSAQKNPTAFYLCASMRQSFEAFFGQGTRLTVV.

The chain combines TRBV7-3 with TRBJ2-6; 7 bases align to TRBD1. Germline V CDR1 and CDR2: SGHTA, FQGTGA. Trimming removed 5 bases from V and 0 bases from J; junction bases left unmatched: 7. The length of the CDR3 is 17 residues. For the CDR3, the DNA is TGTGCCAGCAGCCTCCGGACAGGACCCTCTGGGGCCAACGTCCTGACTTTC. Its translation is CASSLRTGPSGANVLTF.

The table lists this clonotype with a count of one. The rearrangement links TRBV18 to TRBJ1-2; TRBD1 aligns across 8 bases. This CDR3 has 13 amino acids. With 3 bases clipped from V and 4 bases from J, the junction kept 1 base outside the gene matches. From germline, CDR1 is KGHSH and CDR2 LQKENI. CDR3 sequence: CASSPDRAYGYTF. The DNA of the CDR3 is TGTGCCAGCTCACCGGACAGGGCCTATGGCTACACCTTC.

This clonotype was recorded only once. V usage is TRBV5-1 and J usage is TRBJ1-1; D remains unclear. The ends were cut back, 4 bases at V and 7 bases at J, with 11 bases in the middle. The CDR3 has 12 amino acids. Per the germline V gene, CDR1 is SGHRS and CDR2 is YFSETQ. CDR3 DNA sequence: TGCGCCAGCAGCCTGGCCCCAGATGAAGCTTTCTTT. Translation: CASSLAPDEAFF.

CDR3 loop: CASRLQGLNTGELFF. CDR3 bases: TGTGCCAGCAGATTACAGGGGTTGAACACCGGGGAGCTGTTTTTT. V is TRBV7-8 and J is TRBJ2-2; 7 positions agree with TRBD1. V gave up 6 bases and J gave up 1 base; unmatched junction bases: 5. Germline V gives CDR1 SGHVS, CDR2 FQNEAQ. The CDR3 length is 15 residues.

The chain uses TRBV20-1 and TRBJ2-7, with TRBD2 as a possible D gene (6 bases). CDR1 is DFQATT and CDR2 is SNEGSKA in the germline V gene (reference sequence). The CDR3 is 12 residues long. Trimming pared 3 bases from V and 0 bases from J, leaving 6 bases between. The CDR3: CSASGSSYEQYF. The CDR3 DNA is TGCAGTGCTAGCGGGAGCTCCTACGAGCAGTACTTC.

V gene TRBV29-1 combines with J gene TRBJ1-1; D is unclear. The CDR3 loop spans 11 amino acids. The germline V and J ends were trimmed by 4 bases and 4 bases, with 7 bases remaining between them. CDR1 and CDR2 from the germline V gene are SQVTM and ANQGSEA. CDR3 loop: CSVVIRTEAFF. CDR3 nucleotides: TGCAGCGTTGTAATACGCACTGAAGCTTTCTTT.

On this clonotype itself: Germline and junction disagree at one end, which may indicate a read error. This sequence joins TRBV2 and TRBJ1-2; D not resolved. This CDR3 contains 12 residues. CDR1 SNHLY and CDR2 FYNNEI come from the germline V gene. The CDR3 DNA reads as TGTGCCAGCGGGCGTGGAGGGCCTGGTATCGCCTTC. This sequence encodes CASGRGGPGIAF.

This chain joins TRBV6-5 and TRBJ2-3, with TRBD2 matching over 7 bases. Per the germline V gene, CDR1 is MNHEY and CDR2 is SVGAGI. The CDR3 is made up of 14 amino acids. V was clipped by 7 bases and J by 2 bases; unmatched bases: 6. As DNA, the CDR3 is TGTGCCAGCAAGTTAGCGGGCGACACAGATACGCAGTATTTT. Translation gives CASKLAGDTDTQYF.

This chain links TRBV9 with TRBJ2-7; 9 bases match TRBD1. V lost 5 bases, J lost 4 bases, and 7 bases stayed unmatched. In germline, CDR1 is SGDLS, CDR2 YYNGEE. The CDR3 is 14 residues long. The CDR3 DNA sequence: TGTGCCAGCAGTAAGACAGGGGGTTTTTACGAGCAGTACTTC. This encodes CASSKTGGFYEQYF.

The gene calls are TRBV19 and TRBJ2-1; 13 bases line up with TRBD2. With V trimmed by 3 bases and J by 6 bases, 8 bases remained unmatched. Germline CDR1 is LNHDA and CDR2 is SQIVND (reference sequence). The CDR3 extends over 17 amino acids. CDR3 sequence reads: CASSMGLAGSVVNEQFF. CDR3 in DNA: TGTGCCAGTAGTATGGGACTAGCGGGAAGTGTCGTCAATGAGCAGTTCTTC.

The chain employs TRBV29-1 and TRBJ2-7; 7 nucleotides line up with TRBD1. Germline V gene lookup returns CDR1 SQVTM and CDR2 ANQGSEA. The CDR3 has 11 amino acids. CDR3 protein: CIGQQGNEQYF. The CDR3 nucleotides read TGCATCGGACAACAGGGGAACGAGCAGTACTTC.

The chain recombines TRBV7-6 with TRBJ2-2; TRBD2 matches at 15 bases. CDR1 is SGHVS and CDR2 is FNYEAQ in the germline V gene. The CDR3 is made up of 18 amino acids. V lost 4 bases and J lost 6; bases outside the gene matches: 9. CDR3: CASSSLGLAGGLAGELFF. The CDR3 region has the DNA TGTGCCAGCAGCTCGCTGGGACTAGCGGGAGGTTTGGCCGGGGAGCTGTTTTTT.

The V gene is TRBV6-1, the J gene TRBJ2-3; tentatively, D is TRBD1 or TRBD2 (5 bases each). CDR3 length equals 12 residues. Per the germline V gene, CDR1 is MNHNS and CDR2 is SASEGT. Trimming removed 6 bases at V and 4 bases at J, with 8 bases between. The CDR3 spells CASRGESDTQYF. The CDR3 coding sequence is TGTGCCAGCAGGGGGGAATCAGATACGCAGTATTTT.

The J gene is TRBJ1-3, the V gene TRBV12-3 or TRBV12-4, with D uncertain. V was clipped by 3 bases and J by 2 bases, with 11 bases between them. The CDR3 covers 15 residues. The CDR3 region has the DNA TGTGCCAGCAGTTTTAGTCTCTACCCTGGAAACACCATATATTTT. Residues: CASSFSLYPGNTIYF.